This TCR beta chain came from a study of blood T cells in healthy people across ages. The use of a sample-barcoded 5' primer and a J-beta primer mix characterized a second PCR of about 7 to 12 cycles. MiXCR was run by TCRdb on the 5' RACE reads, yielding one entry per CDR3 protein. This sample has about 680,000 distinct CDR3 sequences, with about 52% found just once. The ends lost 5 bases at V and 2 bases at J; junction bases unmatched: 8. This CDR3 comprises 15 residues. CDR1 is MDHEN, CDR2 SYDVKM, per germline. The donors, aged 6 to 90, were healthy Caucasians from Russia. Specimen: blood. The receptor was derived from an older woman in good health. The rearrangement uses TRBV28 and TRBJ2-5; 7 bases agree with TRBD2. The CDR3 loop is CASSRLATPQETQYF. In DNA form, the CDR3 reads TGTGCCAGCAGTCGACTAGCCACCCCTCAAGAGACCCAGTACTTC.